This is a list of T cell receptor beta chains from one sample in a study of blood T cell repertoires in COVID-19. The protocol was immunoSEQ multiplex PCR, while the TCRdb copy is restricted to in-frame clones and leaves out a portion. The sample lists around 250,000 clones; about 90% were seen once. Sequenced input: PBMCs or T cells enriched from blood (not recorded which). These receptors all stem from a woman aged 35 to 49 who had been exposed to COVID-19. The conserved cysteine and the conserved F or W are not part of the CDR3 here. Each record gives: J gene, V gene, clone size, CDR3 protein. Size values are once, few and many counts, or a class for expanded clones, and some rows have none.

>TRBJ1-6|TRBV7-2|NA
ASSLEKIRGREYSPLH
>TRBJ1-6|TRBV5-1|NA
ASSLGTGGALTPLH
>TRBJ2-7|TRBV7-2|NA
ASSARGSFYEQY
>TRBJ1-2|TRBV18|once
ASSPGQGRNYGYT
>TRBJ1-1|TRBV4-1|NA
ASSQGLNKGLRNTEAF
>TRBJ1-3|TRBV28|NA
ASSWGTGENTIY
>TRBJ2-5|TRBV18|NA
ASSPPRVSKETQY
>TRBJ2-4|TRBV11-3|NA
ASSREAKNIQY
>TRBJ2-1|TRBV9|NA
ASSVVSGGAREQF
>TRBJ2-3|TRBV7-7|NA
ASSRGTWGDTQY
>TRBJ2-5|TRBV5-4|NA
ASSLDRGETQY
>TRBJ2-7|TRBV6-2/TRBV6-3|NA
ASSYQGGYEQY
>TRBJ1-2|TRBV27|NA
ASSLTGGSHGYT
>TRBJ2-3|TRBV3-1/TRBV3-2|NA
ASSQEYWGGSHDTQY
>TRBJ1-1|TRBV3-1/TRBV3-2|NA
ASGDSYTEAF
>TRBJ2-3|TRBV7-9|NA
ASSLGLAEFTDTQY
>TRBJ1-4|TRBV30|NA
AWSVGGRGEKLF
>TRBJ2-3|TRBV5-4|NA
ASSERGTPGDTQY
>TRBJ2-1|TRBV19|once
ASSSTSGGRNEQF
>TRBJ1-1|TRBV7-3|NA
ASSLRGGQGLTEAF
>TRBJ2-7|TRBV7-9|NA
ASSLVRTGGTYEQY
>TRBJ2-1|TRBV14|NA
ASSPTSGGPSF
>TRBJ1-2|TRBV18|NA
ASSERQNYGYT
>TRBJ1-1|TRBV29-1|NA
SVEGDRFGKAF
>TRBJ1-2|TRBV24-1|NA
ATSDEGVYGYT
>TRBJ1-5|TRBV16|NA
ASRHGTLGQPQH